This is a list of T cell receptor beta chains from one sample in a study of type 1 and type 2 diabetes patients. MiXCR, applied by TCRdb to the multiplex PCR reads, yields one record per CDR3 protein. In the table there are more than 250,000 distinct CDR3 sequences, over 45% of which are singletons. The sequencing input was peripheral blood mononuclear cells (PBMCs). All receptors come from a man younger than 30 with type 2 diabetes. Both conserved end residues are part of each CDR3. The order of the fields is CDR3 protein, V gene, J gene, CDR3 length, clone size. Size tells how often a clone was seen (once, few, many) or the class of an expanded clone, and some rows leave it out.

CDR3: CAAGGLAGRDTQYF; V: TRBV19; J: TRBJ2-3; length: 14; size: -
CDR3: CASSLGGTAATEAFF; V: TRBV7-6; J: TRBJ1-1; length: 15; size: -
CDR3: CATLAGGNEQFF; V: TRBV2; J: TRBJ2-1; length: 12; size: -
CDR3: CASSGDPGPHNEQFF; V: TRBV14; J: TRBJ2-1; length: 15; size: few
CDR3: CASSEIQWSNEKLFF; V: TRBV19; J: TRBJ1-4; length: 15; size: many
CDR3: CASSTRVLSYEQYF; V: TRBV12-3/TRBV12-4; J: TRBJ2-7; length: 14; size: -
CDR3: CASSRQGGIADTQYF; V: TRBV19; J: TRBJ2-3; length: 15; size: few
CDR3: CAWSRWTGEDGYTF; V: TRBV30; J: TRBJ1-2; length: 14; size: -
CDR3: CASSLGQGQYEQYF; V: TRBV7-6; J: TRBJ2-7; length: 14; size: -
CDR3: CATRDRIGVNYGYTF; V: TRBV15; J: TRBJ1-2; length: 15; size: few
CDR3: CASSEDGTDTQYF; V: TRBV10-1; J: TRBJ2-3; length: 13; size: many
CDR3: CASSLIPNTEAFF; V: TRBV27; J: TRBJ1-1; length: 13; size: -
CDR3: CASTGRNEKLFF; V: TRBV6-5; J: TRBJ1-4; length: 12; size: -
CDR3: CASSTRPTDTQYF; V: TRBV2; J: TRBJ2-3; length: 13; size: few
CDR3: CAISEATGPYGYTF; V: TRBV10-3; J: TRBJ1-2; length: 14; size: -
CDR3: CASSQGLTADGYTF; V: TRBV4-3; J: TRBJ1-2; length: 14; size: once
CDR3: CSAPTTAMGTDTQYF; V: TRBV20-1; J: TRBJ2-3; length: 15; size: -
CDR3: CASSQESGLAVNNEQFF; V: TRBV4-3; J: TRBJ2-1; length: 17; size: many
CDR3: CASSFGGYRDTQYF; V: TRBV12-3/TRBV12-4; J: TRBJ2-3; length: 14; size: -
CDR3: CASRRGANEEQYF; V: TRBV6-6; J: TRBJ2-7; length: 13; size: -
CDR3: CASSLARGGNTGELFF; V: TRBV7-6; J: TRBJ2-2; length: 16; size: few
CDR3: CASSPRTASMNTEAFF; V: TRBV6-6; J: TRBJ1-1; length: 16; size: few
CDR3: CASNPTGSNTEAFF; V: TRBV6-5; J: TRBJ1-1; length: 14; size: -
CDR3: CSVLRGMNTEAFF; V: TRBV29-1; J: TRBJ1-1; length: 13; size: -
CDR3: CASSQGGQSNEQFF; V: TRBV25-1; J: TRBJ2-1; length: 14; size: -
CDR3: CASRGQESYNEQFF; V: TRBV6-5; J: TRBJ2-1; length: 14; size: -
CDR3: CASSYSKSAGSSYNEQFF; V: TRBV6-6; J: TRBJ2-1; length: 18; size: -
CDR3: CASSYGGGGTNEQYF; V: TRBV6-5; J: TRBJ2-7; length: 15; size: -
CDR3: CATSRAGGSYNEQFF; V: TRBV15; J: TRBJ2-1; length: 15; size: -
CDR3: CASSRGDRRDTQCF; V: TRBV19; J: TRBJ1-1; length: 14; size: once
CDR3: CASSQEVQGAVYEQYF; V: TRBV4-1; J: TRBJ2-7; length: 16; size: -
CDR3: CASSYGLGTELSSYEQYF; V: TRBV6-5; J: TRBJ2-7; length: 18; size: -
CDR3: CASSQTIPRGGAYQPQHF; V: TRBV25-1; J: TRBJ1-5; length: 18; size: -
CDR3: CASSEYWLQGQETQYF; V: TRBV27; J: TRBJ2-5; length: 16; size: -
CDR3: CASSASGRAGQETQYF; V: TRBV19; J: TRBJ2-5; length: 16; size: -
CDR3: CASSHTGQRSYEQYF; V: TRBV7-2; J: TRBJ2-7; length: 15; size: -